The rows below give T cell receptor beta chains drawn from one sample of a study of OX40 agonist ivuxolimab in advanced cancers. The data were produced by immunoSEQ multiplex PCR, yet TCRdb's version contains in-frame clones alone and is incomplete. The sample has 71,000 or so clones, around nine tenths seen once. Specimen: CD4+ or CD8+ T cells sorted from blood, collected in a trial of the OX40 agonist ivuxolimab. The receptors here all came from an adult with an advanced solid tumor such as melanoma, head and neck, liver or kidney cancer. Each CDR3 is given with its conserved first and last residue.

>TRBJ1-1|TRBV28
CASSLYGQRNTEAFF
>TRBJ1-5|TRBV27
CASTGGVYSNQPQHF
>TRBJ2-7|TRBV19
CASSIRGDYEQYF
>TRBJ2-6|TRBV4-1
CASSQVLPRWANVLTF
>TRBJ2-2|TRBV6-5
CASKRGGTGELFF
>TRBJ1-5|TRBV30
CAWNRDRYQPQHF
>TRBJ1-5|TRBV28
CASTSFGQPQHF
>TRBJ2-6|TRBV6-1
CASSDPSAGALRGANVLTF
>TRBJ2-3|TRBV5-1
CASSLGDHSTDTQYF
>TRBJ1-5|TRBV18
CASSPTDTSGGQPQHF
>TRBJ1-3|TRBV20-1
CSVARGNTIYF
>TRBJ1-1|TRBV7-3
CASSGQGPGTEAFF
>TRBJ2-2|TRBV7-3
CASSLSQGAGELFF
>TRBJ1-1|TRBV30
CAWRAASTEAFF
>TRBJ2-1|TRBV2
CASGPQPVTSYNEQFF
>TRBJ1-2|TRBV14
CASSPDYGYGYTF
>TRBJ2-3|TRBV19
CASRGLAGGTDTQYF
>TRBJ2-1|TRBV2
CASRGQGEKFF
>TRBJ1-5|TRBV6-1
CASSSRPSNQPQHF
>TRBJ2-3|TRBV11-3
CASSSRDRGLDTQYF
>TRBJ1-3|TRBV30
CAWTVGNTIYF
>TRBJ2-1|TRBV6-1
CASSEEGLAGVRQFF
>TRBJ1-6|TRBV7-3
CASSWAGLASPLHF
>TRBJ2-3|TRBV4-3
CASSPSHTDTQYF
>TRBJ2-1|TRBV5-4
CASSSSSGYSYNEQFF
>TRBJ2-2|TRBV10-3
CAIRLAGGNTGELFF
>TRBJ1-2|TRBV7-8
CASTSTGGEVDGYTF
>-|TRBV11-3
CASSLDGREGSYEQYF
>TRBJ2-7|TRBV4-2
CASSQPFRGPNIYEQYF
>TRBJ2-7|TRBV29-1
CSVEMGGRGPTAYEQYF
>TRBJ2-7|TRBV7-3
CASSLSGGYEQYF
>TRBJ2-5|TRBV18
CASSPGLGQETQYF
>TRBJ1-1|TRBV21-1
CASSKALPTGIPYTNTEAFF
>TRBJ2-3|TRBV7-3
CASSLTQGVGDTQYF
>TRBJ1-2|TRBV11-3
CASSLPGYRYGYTF
>TRBJ2-5|TRBV11-2
CASSLAVGASLQYF
>TRBJ2-7|TRBV19
CAARKRDGDYEQYF
>TRBJ1-5|TRBV27
CASRGGTWQPQHF
>TRBJ2-2|TRBV11-2
CASSLVFAGELFF
>TRBJ1-3|TRBV18
CASSRLALSSGNTIYF
>TRBJ1-1|TRBV6-5
CASSYPPTEAFF
>TRBJ2-1|TRBV11-3
CASSPTRYNEQFF
>TRBJ2-7|TRBV5-1
CASRSFYEQYF
>TRBJ2-3|TRBV7-3
CASRRGLNTDTQYF
>TRBJ1-5|TRBV19
CASSPFRGPQHF
>TRBJ1-1|TRBV6-1
CASSLYTEAFF
>TRBJ1-2|TRBV10-3
CAISVGGGRVSNYGYTF
>TRBJ1-6|TRBV7-8
CASSFLDSPLHF
>TRBJ2-7|TRBV27
CASSSPDMNYEQYF
>TRBJ2-5|TRBV28
CASRATSGGAGTQYF
>TRBJ2-7|TRBV6-1
CASRSNPSSYEQYF
>TRBJ2-1|TRBV7-3
CASGNRDYNEQFF
>TRBJ2-4|TRBV19
CASSKKGQRAKNIQYF
>TRBJ1-2|TRBV5-1
CASSLVWGNYGYTF
>TRBJ1-6|TRBV28
CASSFLEGGSPLHF
>TRBJ2-7|TRBV5-4
CASSLEGRAGEQYF
>TRBJ2-7|TRBV27
CASSLGLAGGSYEQYF
>TRBJ1-4|TRBV27
CASSLGQAQF
>TRBJ2-3|TRBV16
CASSLSAPDTQYF
>TRBJ2-3|TRBV27
CASSLGLATRGTQYF